This record concerns one T cell receptor beta chain sequence. This sample was included in a study of blood T cell repertoires in COVID-19. TCRdb's table, derived via immunoSEQ multiplex PCR, lists solely in-frame clones and lacks some. The sample includes 300,000 to 450,000 clones, 87% of them seen just once. The study drew participants aged about 18 to 89 years from roughly 25 US areas. Trimming removed 8 bases at V and 6 bases at J, with 16 bases between. The CDR3 totals 13 residues. Sequences were obtained from PBMCs or T cells enriched from blood (not recorded which). The sequence was obtained from a young man who had recovered from COVID-19. V gene TRBV12-3 or TRBV12-4 combines with J gene TRBJ1-1; D is possibly TRBD1 (5 bases). The CDR3 region is CASQLQVNAEAFF. The CDR3, as DNA: TGTGCCAGCCAACTACAGGTAAACGCTGAAGCTTTCTTT.